Detailed here is one TCR beta chain. There is no known antigen for this receptor. Sequence at one end of the junction differs from germline and may be a read error. Each collaborating institution followed its own protocols to collect whole blood in K2EDTA tubes. For TCRbeta analysis, collaborator samples were shipped as frozen whole blood, as isolated PBMCs, or as DNA extracted from either sample type. The data belong to a study of blood T cell repertoires in COVID-19 (dated by TCRdb to about 2020). With respect to the entire study: Samples covering the acute and convalescent phases of COVID-19 were provided by collaborators in the United States, Italy and Spain. The material from the prospective study consisted of cDNA or gDNA derived from T cells, B-cell-depleted T cells, or PBMCs. Deeply sampled blood TCRbeta repertoires from subjects exposed to, actively infected with, or recovered from COVID-19 were included in the dataset. The repertoires were released in a freely available public database meant as a resource for research on the immune response to SARS-CoV-2. The samples were drawn from two sources: the first 160 participants of the ongoing ImmuneRACE study, and 1,200 or so subjects contributed by 6 global collaborators. Sample metadata almost always included a de-identified subject ID, COVID-19 status, age in years and sex. HLA class I and class II types, where available, came from metadata supplied by the sample provider rather than from assay-based typing. Points the paper makes about the study in general: The amount of clinical and demographic metadata varied by source and participant and was provided uncurated.

TCRbeta CDR3 regions were amplified from genomic DNA by means of the immunoSEQ Assay, a bias-controlled multiplex PCR. As for how the authors treated the data: Within the assay, amplification of reference gene primers was used to estimate how many nucleated cells each sample contained. To quantify the absolute abundance of each unique TCRbeta CDR3 rearrangement, sequence reads were collapsed and filtered. For each sample, productive Simpson clonality was calculated as the square root of Simpson's diversity index over productive rearrangements. Held by TCRdb, this immuneACCESS table contains in-frame sequences only and omits some clones. Under half of the omission traces to an unresolved V gene where checked; the cause of the rest is unknown. The DNA was the basis for D and trimming; V, J and clone size are from that table. This sample lists 90,000 to 120,000 clones; approximately 88% were detected once. 6.8% of the sample rests with the top ten.

The germline V gene specifies MDHEN as CDR1 and SYDVKM as CDR2. The CDR3 sequence holds 13 residues, the cysteine and phenylalanine included. The only DNA kept is the CDR3, 39 bases in frame from the first base. Here the chain combines TRBV28 and TRBJ1-4; a confident D gene designation cannot be given. The source is a middle-aged man with active or convalescent COVID-19. The sequenced sample was peripheral blood. The CDR3 region has the sequence CASNLELREKLFF. The DNA sequence follows: TGTGCCAGCAATTTAGAACTAAGGGAAAAACTGTTTTTT.